This is a list of T cell receptor beta chains from one sample in a study of blood T cells in healthy people across ages. TCRdb reprocessed the 5' RACE reads with MiXCR, giving one entry per CDR3 protein. Altogether 760,000 or so distinct CDR3 sequences are present, 20% to 25% being singletons, with the ten largest covering 9.4%. The sample was also reused in another study, on T cells of mothers and their children.

The sample consisted of blood. The receptors were gathered from a boy under 18 in good health. Each CDR3 is given with its conserved first and last residue.

v_gene	j_gene	CDR3aa
TRBV11-2	TRBJ2-3	CASSTDRGRTDTQYF
TRBV20-1	TRBJ1-1	CSARDVGSTEAFF
TRBV12-3/TRBV12-4	TRBJ1-1	CASSLAKFEAFF
TRBV27	TRBJ1-5	CAGSFRTDSNQPQHF
TRBV14	TRBJ2-5	CASSPYMGIETQYF
TRBV7-7	TRBJ2-5	CASSLAQKETQYF
TRBV28	TRBJ1-1	CASSFDYYRGLPEAFF
TRBV5-4	TRBJ2-2	CASSLARANTGELVF
TRBV9	TRBJ2-4	CASSTGGENIQYF
TRBV24-1	TRBJ2-5	CATSDSTSLGRSQYF
TRBV7-6	TRBJ1-3	CASSFQGAAGNTIYF
TRBV4-1	TRBJ2-1	CASSHLFSGASYNEQFF
TRBV4-2	TRBJ2-7	CASSQGLQGAYEQYF
TRBV5-1	.	CASSFTGGGMVYEQYF
TRBV21-1	TRBJ2-2	CASSKDKEWNTGELFF
TRBV11-2	TRBJ2-1	CASSLDWESSYNEQFF
TRBV12-3/TRBV12-4	TRBJ1-6	CASSLTGESPLHF
TRBV4-2	TRBJ2-1	CASSQDLQTYNEQFF
TRBV9	TRBJ1-1	CASSPGTGVMNTGAFF
TRBV19	TRBJ2-5	CASSRAGWYQETQYF
TRBV13	TRBJ1-1	CASSAQVGTEAFF
TRBV11-2	TRBJ2-2	CASSPGLAGSAGELFF
TRBV13	TRBJ2-1	CASSSAWVAGLSYNEQFF
TRBV28	.	CASSLDPSAYEQYF
TRBV20-1	TRBJ2-5	CSATHQETQYF
TRBV5-1	TRBJ2-1	CASRPLTGTSSYNEQFF
TRBV7-6	TRBJ1-2	CASSSTKGQGDGYTF
TRBV7-9	TRBJ2-5	CASNLAEFQETQYF
TRBV9	TRBJ2-3	CASSPASTDTQYF
TRBV29-1	.	CSGVGTTYEQYF
TRBV6-6	TRBJ1-1	CASSSLDGAFF
TRBV7-9	TRBJ2-7	CASSSDRVEQYF